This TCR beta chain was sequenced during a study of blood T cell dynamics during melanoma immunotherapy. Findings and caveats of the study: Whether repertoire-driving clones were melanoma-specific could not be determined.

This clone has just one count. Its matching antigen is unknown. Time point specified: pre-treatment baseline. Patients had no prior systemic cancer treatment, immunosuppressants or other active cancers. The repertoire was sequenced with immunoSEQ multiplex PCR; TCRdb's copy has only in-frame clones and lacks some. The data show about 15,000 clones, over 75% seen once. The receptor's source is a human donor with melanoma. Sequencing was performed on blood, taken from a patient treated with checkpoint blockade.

This CDR3 is CASTNREGSPLHF. The DNA of the CDR3 is TGTGCCAGCACCAACAGGGAGGGATCACCCCTCCACTTT. The genes are TRBV6-6 and TRBJ1-6; TRBD1 is a possible D gene (6 bases). V gave up 7 bases and J gave up 10 bases, with 14 bases separating them. CDR3 length: 13 residues. CDR1 MNHNY and CDR2 SVGAGI come from the germline V gene (reference sequence).